These 3 T cell receptor beta chains came from one sample sequenced in a study of spatial heterogeneity in lung cancer (dated 2019 in TCRdb). The sample's time point label, decoded: sample taken at primary tumor resection. Library construction relied on 5' RACE. The sample was run on a NextSeq 500. The raw public reads went through TCRdb reprocessing: fastp at Q25, MiXCR clone calling, in-frame beta chains kept. Each entry is one CDR3 protein sequence, shown with its most common DNA and genes. This sample has about 61,000 distinct CDR3 sequences in its table, and roughly 6.4% of those were observed once. The ten largest make up roughly 14% of the sample. The sample was PBMCs, taken at surgery. These receptors were taken from a female donor with early-stage non-small cell lung cancer.

This clonotype came up many times. CDR3 protein: CASSPPAGTTEAFF. Here the CDR3 DNA reads TGTGCCAGCTCACCACCGGCGGGGACCACTGAAGCTTTCTTT. V gene TRBV18 combines with J gene TRBJ1-1; weak D call: TRBD1 (5 bases). In germline, CDR1 is KGHSH, CDR2 LQKENI. With 0 bases removed from V and 4 bases from J, the gap between germline ends came to 9 bases. This CDR3 is 14 amino acids long.

This clonotype was seen repeatedly, ten times or more. The chain is built from TRBV24-1 and TRBJ1-2, with D possibly being TRBD1 (6 bases). Trimming stripped 5 bases from V and 6 bases from J, with 12 bases between. CDR3 length equals 13 residues. CDR1 is KGHDR, CDR2 SFDVKD, per germline. In DNA form, the CDR3 reads TGTGCCACCAGTGCGAGTGGGGGGCATGGCTACACCTTC. This encodes CATSASGGHGYTF.

This clonotype occurred many times. The CDR3 DNA is TGTGCCACCAGTGAAGGGGACAGACTAAGTCAGCCCCAGCATTTT. Encoded protein: CATSEGDRLSQPQHF. This sequence joins TRBV24-1 and TRBJ1-5, with 7 bases matching TRBD1. The germline CDR1 and CDR2 sequences are KGHDR and SFDVKD. The ends lost 4 bases at V and 6 bases at J; junction bases unmatched: 8. There are 15 residues in the CDR3.